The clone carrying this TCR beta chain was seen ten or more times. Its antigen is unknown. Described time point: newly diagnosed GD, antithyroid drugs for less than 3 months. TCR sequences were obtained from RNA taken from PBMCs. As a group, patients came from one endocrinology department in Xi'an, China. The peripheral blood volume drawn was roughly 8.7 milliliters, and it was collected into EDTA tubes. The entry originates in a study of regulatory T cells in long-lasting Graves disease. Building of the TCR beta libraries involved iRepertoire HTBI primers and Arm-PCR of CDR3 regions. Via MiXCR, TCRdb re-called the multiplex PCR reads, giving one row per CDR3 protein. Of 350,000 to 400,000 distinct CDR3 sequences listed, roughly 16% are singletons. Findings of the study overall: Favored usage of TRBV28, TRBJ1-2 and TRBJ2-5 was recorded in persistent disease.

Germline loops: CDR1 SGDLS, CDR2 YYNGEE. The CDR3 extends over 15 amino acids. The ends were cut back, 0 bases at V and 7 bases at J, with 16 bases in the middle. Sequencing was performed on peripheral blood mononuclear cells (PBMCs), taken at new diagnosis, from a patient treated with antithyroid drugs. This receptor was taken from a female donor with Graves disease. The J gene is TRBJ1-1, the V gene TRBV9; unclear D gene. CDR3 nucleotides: TGTGCCAGCAGCGTAGGTAAGGAAACCCCTCATGAAGCTTTCTTT. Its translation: CASSVGKETPHEAFF. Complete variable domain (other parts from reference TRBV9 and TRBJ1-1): DSGVTQTPKHLITATGQRVTLRCSPRSGDLSVYWYQQSLDQGLQFLIQYYNGEERAKGNILERFSAQQFPDLHSELNLSSLELGDSALYFCASSVGKETPHEAFFGQGTRLTVV.